This T cell receptor (beta chain) appears in the sequencing data of a study of T cell repertoires in cytomegalovirus infection. Across the whole study: CMV epitopes in the study were HLA-C-restricted (recently identified) and HLA-B-restricted (well studied). It can be stated that public TCR beta signatures indicated CMV infection as well as a matching HLA type.

CDR1 is LNHNV, CDR2 YYDKDF, per germline (reference sequence). The CDR3 is 15 residues long. Trimming took 5 bases from V and 5 from J, leaving 13 bases between them. General study findings and limits: The ex vivo response was dominated by HLA-C-restricted CMV-specific TCR beta clonotypes. Summed public TCR beta family frequency identified CMV carriers bearing the relevant HLA.

TCRdb re-derived calls from the reads in MiXCR, one entry per CDR3 protein. This table holds around 500,000 distinct CDR3 sequences, 40% to 50% found once. This clonotype has only a few counts. Its specificity is unknown. The sequence derives from a human donor in good health (CMV status not recorded). Some clones in this sample may be carry-over from other donors' samples. The rearrangement uses TRBV15 and TRBJ2-6; possibly TRBD1 or TRBD2 for D (5 bases each). Source: cultured PBMCs, taken from culture after CMV antigen stimulation. The CDR3 nucleotides are TGTGCCACCAGCGGGACCCTGGGTTGGGCCAACGTCCTGACTTTC. Amino acids: CATSGTLGWANVLTF.